This paragraph reports one T cell receptor (beta chain). This table comes from immunoSEQ multiplex PCR, and its TCRdb copy is limited to in-frame clones, with some not included. Here the sample spans more than 60,000 clones, over 90% being singletons. This sample is part of a study of technical replicates of blood from a few donors. CDR1 and CDR2 from the germline V gene are LNHDA and SQIVND (reference sequence). V gave up 4 bases and J gave up 1 base; unmatched junction bases: 12. The CDR3 has 17 residues. The sequence was collected from a human donor in good health. The source material was T cells isolated from PBMCs. The chain combines TRBV19 with TRBJ2-7, with 8 bases lining up with TRBD1. The DNA for the CDR3 is TGTGCCAGTAGTACTTTGGGGACCCGGGACAGGTCCTACGAGCAGTACTTC. It yields the protein CASSTLGTRDRSYEQYF.